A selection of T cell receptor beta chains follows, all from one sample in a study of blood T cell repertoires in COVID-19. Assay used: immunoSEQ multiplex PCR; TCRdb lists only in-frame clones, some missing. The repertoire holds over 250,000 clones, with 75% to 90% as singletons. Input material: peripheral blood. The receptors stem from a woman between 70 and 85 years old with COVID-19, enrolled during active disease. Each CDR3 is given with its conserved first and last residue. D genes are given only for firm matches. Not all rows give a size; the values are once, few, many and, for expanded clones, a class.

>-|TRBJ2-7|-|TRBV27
CASSYRISSYEQYF
TGTGCCAGCAGTTACAGGATCAGCTCCTACGAGCAGTACTTC
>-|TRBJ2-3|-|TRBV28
CASTKRISGSTDTQYF
TGTGCCAGCACAAAGAGGATCAGCGGTAGCACAGATACGCAGTATTTT
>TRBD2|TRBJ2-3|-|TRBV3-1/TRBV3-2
CASSQRSTSGRTDTQYF
TGTGCCAGCAGCCAAAGAAGTACTAGCGGGCGCACAGATACGCAGTATTTT
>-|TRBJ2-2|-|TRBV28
CASLSPTGSANTGELFF
TGTGCCAGCCTTTCTCCCACAGGGTCGGCGAACACCGGGGAGCTGTTTTTT
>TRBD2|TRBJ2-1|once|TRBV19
CASTWAGGYDNEQFF
TGTGCCAGTACTTGGGCGGGGGGGTATGACAATGAGCAGTTCTTC
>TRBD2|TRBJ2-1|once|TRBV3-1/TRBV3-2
CASSLAGGLNEQFF
TGTGCCAGCAGCCTAGCGGGGGGGCTCAATGAGCAGTTCTTC
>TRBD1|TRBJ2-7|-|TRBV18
CASSPNSGQGAYEQYF
TGTGCCAGCTCACCGAACTCGGGACAGGGGGCCTACGAGCAGTACTTC
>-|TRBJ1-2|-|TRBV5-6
CASSLQGRVTYGYTF
TGTGCCAGCAGCTTACAGGGTCGGGTTACCTATGGCTACACCTTC
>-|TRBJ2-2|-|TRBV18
CASSPPLGGGAGELFF
TGTGCCAGCTCACCACCGCTCGGAGGGGGCGCCGGGGAGCTGTTTTTT
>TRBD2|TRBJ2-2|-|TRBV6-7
CASTPGGGTGELFF
TGTGCCAGCACCCCGGGAGGAGGCACCGGGGAGCTGTTTTTT
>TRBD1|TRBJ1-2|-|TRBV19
CASRPGQAMGGYTF
TGTGCCAGTAGACCGGGACAGGCGATGGGGGGCTACACCTTC
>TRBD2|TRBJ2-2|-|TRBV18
CASSPLLAGEIGELFF
TGTGCCAGCTCACCACTCCTAGCGGGGGAAATCGGGGAGCTGTTTTTT
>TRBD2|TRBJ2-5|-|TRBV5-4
CASSSLAGEETQYF
TGTGCCAGCAGCTCCCTAGCGGGGGAAGAGACCCAGTACTTC